This TCR beta chain was recovered during a study of blood T cells in healthy people across ages. V was pared by 4 bases and J by 2 bases, with 10 bases of the junction left unmatched. The germline V gene encodes CDR1 MNHEY and CDR2 SVGEGT. This CDR3 is built from 16 residues. Together with a sample-barcoded 5' primer, a J-beta primer mix was included in a second PCR lasting about 7 to 12 cycles. TCRdb recomputed calls from the 5' RACE reads with MiXCR, one row per CDR3 protein. Of 500,000 to 650,000 distinct CDR3 sequences in the sample, roughly a quarter were seen once. In this sample, this clonotype turned up a few times. These records were also assigned to another study, of T cells of mothers and their children.

Material: blood. The V gene is TRBV6-2 or TRBV6-3, the J gene TRBJ2-7, with 8 bases lining up with TRBD2. This sequence originates from a boy under 10 years old in good health. In DNA form, the CDR3 reads TGTGCCAGCAGTTCGAGACTAGCGAGGGGCCCCTACGAGCAGTACTTC. As protein: CASSSRLARGPYEQYF.